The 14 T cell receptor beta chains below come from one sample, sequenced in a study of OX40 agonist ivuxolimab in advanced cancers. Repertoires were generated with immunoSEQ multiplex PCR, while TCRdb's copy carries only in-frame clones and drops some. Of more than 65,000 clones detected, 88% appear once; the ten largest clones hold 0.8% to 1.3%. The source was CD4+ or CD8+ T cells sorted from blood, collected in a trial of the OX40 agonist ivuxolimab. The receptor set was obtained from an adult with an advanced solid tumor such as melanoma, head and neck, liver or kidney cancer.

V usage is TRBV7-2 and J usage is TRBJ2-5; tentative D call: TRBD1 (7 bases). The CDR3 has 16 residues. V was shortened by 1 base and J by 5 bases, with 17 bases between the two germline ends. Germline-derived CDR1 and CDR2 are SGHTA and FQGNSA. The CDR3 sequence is CASSLGAPGGRETQYF. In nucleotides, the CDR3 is TGTGCCAGCAGCTTAGGGGCCCCAGGGGGGCGGGAGACCCAGTACTTC.

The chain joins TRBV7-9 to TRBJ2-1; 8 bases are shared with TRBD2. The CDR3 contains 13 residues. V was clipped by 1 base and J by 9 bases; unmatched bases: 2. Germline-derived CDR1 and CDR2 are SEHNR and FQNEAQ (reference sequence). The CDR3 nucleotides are TGTGCCAGCAGCTTAGTGAGCGGGGGTGAGCAGTTCTTC. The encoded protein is CASSLVSGGEQFF.

The CDR3 bases are TGCGCCAGCAGCTTACATCCCGGGACAGGGGTAGGCGAGCAGTACTTC. This encodes CASSLHPGTGVGEQYF. The chain carries TRBV5-1 and TRBJ2-7; 10 bases line up with TRBD1. Per the germline V gene, CDR1 is SGHRS and CDR2 is YFSETQ. This CDR3 region has 16 residues. Losses at the gene ends were 2 bases for V and 6 bases for J; bases not matched to a gene: 11.

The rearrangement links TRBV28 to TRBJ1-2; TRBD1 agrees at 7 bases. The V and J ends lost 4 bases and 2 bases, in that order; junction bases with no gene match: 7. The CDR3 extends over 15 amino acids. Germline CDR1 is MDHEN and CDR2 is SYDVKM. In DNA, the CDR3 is TGTGCCAGCAGTTGGCCACAGGGGATCAACTATGGCTACACCTTC. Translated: CASSWPQGINYGYTF.

Written as DNA, the CDR3 is TGTGCCATCAGTGAGGAGGGGAAGCAGAGTGGCTACACCTTC. It translates to CAISEEGKQSGYTF. The V gene is TRBV10-3, the J gene TRBJ1-2; maybe TRBD1 (5 bases). The V and J ends lost 2 bases and 7 bases respectively, with 14 bases between them. CDR1 and CDR2 from the germline V gene are ENHRY and SYGVKD. The CDR3 is made up of 14 amino acids.

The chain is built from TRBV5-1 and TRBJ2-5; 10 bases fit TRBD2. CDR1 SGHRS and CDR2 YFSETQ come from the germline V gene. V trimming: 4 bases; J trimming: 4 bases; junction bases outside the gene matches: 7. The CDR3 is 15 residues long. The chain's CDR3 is CASSPRTSGLETQYF. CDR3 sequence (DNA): TGCGCCAGCAGCCCCCGGACTAGCGGCCTAGAGACCCAGTACTTC. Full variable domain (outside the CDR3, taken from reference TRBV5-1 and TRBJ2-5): KAGVTQTPRYLIKTRGQQVTLSCSPISGHRSVSWYQQTPGQGLQFLFEYFSETQRNKGNFPGRFSGRQFSNSRSEMNVSTLELGDSALYLCASSPRTSGLETQYFGPGTRLLVL.

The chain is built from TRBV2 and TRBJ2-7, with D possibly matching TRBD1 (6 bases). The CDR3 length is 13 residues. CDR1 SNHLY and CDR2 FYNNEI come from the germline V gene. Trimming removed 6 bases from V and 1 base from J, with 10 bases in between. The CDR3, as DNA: TGTGCCAGCAGGCAGGGGCCATCCTACGAGCAGTACTTC. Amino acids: CASRQGPSYEQYF.

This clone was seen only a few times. Written as DNA, the CDR3 is TGTGCCAGCAGCTTAGGGGTTGTGGCTGAAAAACTGTTTTTT. Translation gives CASSLGVVAEKLFF. V gene TRBV7-9 combines with J gene TRBJ1-4; unclear D gene. The CDR3 runs to 14 residues. CDR1 and CDR2 from the germline V gene are SEHNR and FQNEAQ (reference sequence). Trimming took 1 base from V and 7 from J, leaving 10 bases between them.

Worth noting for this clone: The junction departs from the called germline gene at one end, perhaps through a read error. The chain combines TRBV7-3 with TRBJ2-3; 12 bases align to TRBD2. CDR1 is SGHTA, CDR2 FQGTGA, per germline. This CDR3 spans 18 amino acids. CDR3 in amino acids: CASSVTSGGIWATDTQYF. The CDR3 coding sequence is TGTGCCAGCAGCGTAACTAGCGGGGGGATATGGGCCACAGATACGCAGTATTTT.

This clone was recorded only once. CDR3 sequence: CASSQMGADTQYF. The CDR3 DNA reads as TGTGCCAGCAGCCAAATGGGGGCAGATACGCAGTATTTT. The rearrangement uses TRBV4-2 and TRBJ2-3; possibly TRBD1 or TRBD2 for D (5 bases each). Germline loops: CDR1 LGHNA, CDR2 YNFKEQ. Deletions cut 2 bases from V and 4 bases from J, with 7 bases between. The CDR3 has 13 residues.

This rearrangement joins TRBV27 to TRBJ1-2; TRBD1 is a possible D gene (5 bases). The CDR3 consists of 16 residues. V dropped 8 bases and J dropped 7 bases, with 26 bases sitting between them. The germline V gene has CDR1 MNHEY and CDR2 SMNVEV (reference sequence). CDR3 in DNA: TGTGCCAGCGGGAGGGGTGAATGGGTCGGCGAAGCTGGCTACACCTTC. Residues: CASGRGEWVGEAGYTF.

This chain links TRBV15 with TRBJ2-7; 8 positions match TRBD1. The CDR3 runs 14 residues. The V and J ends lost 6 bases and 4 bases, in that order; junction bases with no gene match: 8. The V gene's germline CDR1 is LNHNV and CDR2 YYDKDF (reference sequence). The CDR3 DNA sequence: TGTGCCACCAGTTTAGGACAGGGACCTTACGAGCAGTACTTC. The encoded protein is CATSLGQGPYEQYF.

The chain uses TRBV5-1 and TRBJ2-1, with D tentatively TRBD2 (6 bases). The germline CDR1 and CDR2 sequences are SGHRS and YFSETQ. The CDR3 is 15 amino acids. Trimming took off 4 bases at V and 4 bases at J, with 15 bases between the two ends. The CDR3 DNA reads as TGCGCCAGCAGCCCCCAGGTAGCGGTATACAATGAGCAGTTCTTC. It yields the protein CASSPQVAVYNEQFF. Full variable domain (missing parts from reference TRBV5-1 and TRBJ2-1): KAGVTQTPRYLIKTRGQQVTLSCSPISGHRSVSWYQQTPGQGLQFLFEYFSETQRNKGNFPGRFSGRQFSNSRSEMNVSTLELGDSALYLCASSPQVAVYNEQFFGPGTRLTVL.

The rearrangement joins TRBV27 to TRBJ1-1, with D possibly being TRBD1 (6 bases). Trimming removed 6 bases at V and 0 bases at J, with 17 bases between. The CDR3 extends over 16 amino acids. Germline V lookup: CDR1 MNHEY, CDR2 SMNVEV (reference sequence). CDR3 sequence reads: CASRRWGGQMNTEAFF. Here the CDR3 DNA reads TGTGCCAGCAGACGTTGGGGGGGGCAGATGAACACTGAAGCTTTCTTT.